Presented here are 2 T cell receptor beta chains from one specimen sequenced in a study of blood T cells in healthy people across ages. A second PCR of 7 to 11 cycles used a sample-barcoded 5' primer and a J-beta primer mix. Each CDR3 protein gets one entry after TCRdb re-called the 5' RACE reads with MiXCR. The table has 1.5 million to 2 million distinct CDR3 sequences, around 50% seen once. The sequenced sample consisted of blood. The receptors were gathered from a woman aged 40 to 50 in good health.

The CDR3 bases are TGTGCCAGCAGCGTAGGAGCGGGGTCAGATACGCAGTATTTT. This gives the protein CASSVGAGSDTQYF. The rearrangement uses TRBV9 and TRBJ2-3; 7 positions match TRBD2. Looked up from germline, CDR1 is SGDLS and CDR2 is YYNGEE. The length of the CDR3 is 14 residues. V gave up 0 bases and J gave up 4 bases; unmatched junction bases: 2.

There are a few counts of this clonotype. V and J are TRBV7-2 and TRBJ2-3, with D perhaps TRBD2 (7 bases). The CDR3 covers 16 residues. Looked up from germline, CDR1 is SGHTA and CDR2 is FQGNSA. Trimming took 1 base from V and 2 from J, leaving 13 bases between them. The CDR3 sequence: CASSLGGGPNTDTQYF. CDR3 sequence (DNA): TGTGCCAGCAGCTTAGGGGGGGGGCCGAACACAGATACGCAGTATTTT.